One TCR beta chain is described in this entry. The sample belongs to a study of blood T cell repertoires in COVID-19. Study overall: Acute and convalescent COVID-19 samples came from the United States, Italy and Spain.

CDR1 and CDR2 from the germline V gene are MNHEY and SMNVEV (reference sequence). The V and J ends lost 5 bases and 4 bases respectively, with 12 bases between them. The CDR3 covers 14 residues. Clones were read by immunoSEQ multiplex PCR, and TCRdb kept only the in-frame ones, dropping some. Among 110,000 to 150,000 clones, over 75% were seen once, and the ten largest hold less than 2%. The TCR was taken from a man aged 65 to 85 with acute or convalescent COVID-19. The chain combines TRBV27 with TRBJ1-5, with D possibly matching TRBD1 (5 bases). Sequencing was carried out using peripheral blood. The CDR3 bases are TGTGCCAGCAGTGGGGGAGGGATGAATCAGCCCCAGCATTTT. It codes for CASSGGGMNQPQHF.